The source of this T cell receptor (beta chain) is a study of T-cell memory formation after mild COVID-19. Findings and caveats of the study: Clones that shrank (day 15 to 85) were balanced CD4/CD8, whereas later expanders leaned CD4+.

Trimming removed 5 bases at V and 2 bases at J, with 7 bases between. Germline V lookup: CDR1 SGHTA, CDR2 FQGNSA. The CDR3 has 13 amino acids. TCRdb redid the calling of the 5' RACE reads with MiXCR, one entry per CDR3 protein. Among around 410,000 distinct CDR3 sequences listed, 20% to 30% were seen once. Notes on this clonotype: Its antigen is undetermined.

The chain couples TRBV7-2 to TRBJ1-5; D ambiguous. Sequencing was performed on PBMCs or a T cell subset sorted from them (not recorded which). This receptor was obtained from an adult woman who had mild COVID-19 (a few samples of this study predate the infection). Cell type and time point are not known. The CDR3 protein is CASSTRGNQPQHF. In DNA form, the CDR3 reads TGTGCCAGCAGCACTAGGGGCAATCAGCCCCAGCATTTT.